The T cell receptor beta chain under discussion was sequenced for a study of human T cells and chemical hapten exposure. Overall study findings and caveats: TCRs at high frequency, those above 1 in 1000, did not change with DPC sensitization.

The study's library attached unique molecular identifiers to single cDNA molecules. TCRdb analysed the RACE reads with MiXCR anew, one entry per CDR3 protein. The sample contains about 82,000 distinct CDR3 sequences, roughly 8.7% of which appear only once. The length of the CDR3 is 14 residues. CDR1 is DFQATT, CDR2 SNEGSKA, per germline (reference sequence). Trimming stripped 3 bases from V and 7 bases from J, with 19 bases between. The time point here: healthy volunteer bleed at 6 weeks. Extraction of total RNA was performed on unfractionated whole blood. About this clonotype itself: Its antigen remains unidentified.

The receptor was isolated from a male donor in good health. Some clones in this sample may be carry-over from other donors' samples. This sequence joins TRBV20-1 and TRBJ2-7; D may be TRBD1 (6 bases). Specimen: whole blood. The CDR3 coding sequence is TGCAGTGCTAGCTCCCGGGACACCCTTCGAGAGCAGTACTTC. This encodes CSASSRDTLREQYF.